A single sample is the source of the 2 T cell receptor beta chains below, sequenced in a study of identical twins. MiXCR, applied by TCRdb to the 5' RACE reads, yields one record per CDR3 protein. The sample has a few hundred thousand distinct CDR3 sequences, about 10% seen once; the top ten hold 9% to 10%. The sequencing sample was made of memory T cells sorted from blood. The receptors here all came from a man between 45 and 60 years old in good health.

This chain links TRBV10-3 with TRBJ1-6; D is unresolved. This CDR3 has 19 amino acids. Germline assignment: CDR1 ENHRY and CDR2 SYGVKD. Deletions cut 2 bases from V and 4 bases from J, with 21 bases between. The CDR3 nucleotides are TGTGCCATCAGTGAGGCGCCCCTATTGGGGAAGGGATATAATTCACCCCTCCACTTT. Its translation: CAISEAPLLGKGYNSPLHF.

This clonotype was recorded many times. The rearrangement joins TRBV7-9 to TRBJ2-1, with D tentatively TRBD1 or TRBD2 (6 bases each). The germline V gene has CDR1 SEHNR and CDR2 FQNEAQ (reference sequence). Trimming removed 5 bases at V and 7 bases at J, with 18 bases between. The CDR3 sequence is 15 residues long. As DNA, the CDR3 is TGTGCCAGCAGCCGAACAGGGAGGAAGAAAAATGAGCAGTTCTTC. Translation gives CASSRTGRKKNEQFF. Variable domain in full (rest from reference TRBV7-9 and TRBJ2-1): DTGVSQNPRHKITKRGQNVTFRCDPISEHNRLYWYRQTLGQGPEFLTYFQNEAQLEKSRLLSDRFSAERPKGSFSTLEIQRTEQGDSAMYLCASSRTGRKKNEQFFGPGTRLTVL.